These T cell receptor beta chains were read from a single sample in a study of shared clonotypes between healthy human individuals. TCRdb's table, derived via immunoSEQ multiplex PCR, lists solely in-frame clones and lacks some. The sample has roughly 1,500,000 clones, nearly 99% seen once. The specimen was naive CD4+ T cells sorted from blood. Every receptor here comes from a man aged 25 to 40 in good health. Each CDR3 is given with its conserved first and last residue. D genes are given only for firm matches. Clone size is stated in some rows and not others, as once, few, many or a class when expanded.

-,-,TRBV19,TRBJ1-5,CASSYRENQPQHF,TGTGCCAGTAGTTACAGGGAGAATCAGCCCCAGCATTTT
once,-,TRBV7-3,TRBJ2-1,CASSLMESSYNEQFF,TGTGCCAGCAGCTTAATGGAAAGCTCCTACAATGAGCAGTTCTTC
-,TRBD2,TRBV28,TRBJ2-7,CASRTSGIYEQYF,TGTGCCAGCAGGACTAGCGGGATTTACGAGCAGTACTTC
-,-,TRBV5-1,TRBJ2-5,CASSLGQGGRSYQETQYF,TGCGCCAGCAGCTTGGGGCAGGGAGGAAGGTCCTACCAAGAGACCCAGTACTTC
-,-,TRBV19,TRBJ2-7,CASSTRGPHEQYF,TGTGCCAGTAGTACCCGGGGGCCCCACGAGCAGTACTTC
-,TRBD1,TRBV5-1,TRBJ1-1,CASTHTGVNTEAFF,TGCGCCAGCACCCACACAGGGGTGAACACTGAAGCTTTCTTT
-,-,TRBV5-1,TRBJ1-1,CASSLMWTDEAFF,TGCGCCAGCAGCTTGATGTGGACAGACGAAGCTTTCTTT
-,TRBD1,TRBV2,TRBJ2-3,CASSEPRTGTSTDTQYF,TGTGCCAGCAGTGAGCCCCGGACAGGCACTAGCACAGATACGCAGTATTTT
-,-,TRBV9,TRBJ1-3,CASSVAGGSTGNTIYF,TGTGCCAGCAGCGTGGCTGGGGGCTCCACTGGAAACACCATATATTTT
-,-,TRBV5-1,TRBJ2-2,CASSLDGTNTGELFF,TGCGCCAGCAGCTTGGACGGGACAAACACCGGGGAGCTGTTTTTT
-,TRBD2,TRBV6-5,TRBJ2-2,CASNPTSANTGELFF,TGTGCCAGCAACCCGACTAGCGCGAACACCGGGGAGCTGTTTTTT
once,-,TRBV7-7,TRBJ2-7,CASSFKESF,TGTGCCAGCAGCTTTAAAGAGTCCTTC
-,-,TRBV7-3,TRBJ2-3,CASSSSWANTQYF,TGTGCCAGCAGCTCCTCGTGGGCCAATACGCAGTATTTT
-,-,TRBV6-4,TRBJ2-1,CASSPFGGLSYNEQFF,TGTGCCAGCAGCCCCTTCGGGGGTCTCTCCTACAATGAGCAGTTCTTC
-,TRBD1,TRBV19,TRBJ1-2,CASSSRDRGIYGYTF,TGTGCCAGTAGCTCCCGGGACAGGGGAATCTATGGCTACACCTTC
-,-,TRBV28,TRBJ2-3,CASSPHSGFNTDTQYF,TGTGCCAGCAGTCCCCACTCCGGGTTTAACACAGATACGCAGTATTTT
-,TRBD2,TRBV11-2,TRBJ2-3,CASSLNSGTSGRDTQYF,TGTGCCAGCAGCTTAAACTCCGGGACTAGCGGGAGAGATACGCAGTATTTT
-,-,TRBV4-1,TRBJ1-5,CAGARGLSNQPQHF,TGCGCCGGGGCGCGGGGATTAAGCAATCAGCCCCAGCATTTT
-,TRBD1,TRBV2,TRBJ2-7,CASGQGAEYEQYF,TGTGCCAGCGGACAGGGGGCGGAGTACGAGCAGTACTTC
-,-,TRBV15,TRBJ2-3,CATSPRGASTDTQYF,TGTGCCACCAGCCCCCGCGGGGCGAGCACAGATACGCAGTATTTT
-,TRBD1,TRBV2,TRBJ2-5,CASITQGYQETQYF,TGTGCCAGCATTACACAGGGGTACCAAGAGACCCAGTACTTC
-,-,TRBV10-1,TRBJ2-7,CASSDGTTSYEQYF,TGCGCCAGCAGCGACGGGACAACCTCCTACGAGCAGTACTTC
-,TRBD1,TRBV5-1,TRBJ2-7,CASSLVPGQGGEQYF,TGCGCCAGCAGCTTGGTCCCGGGACAGGGAGGCGAGCAGTACTTC
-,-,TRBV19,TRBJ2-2,CASGPGELFF,TGTGCCAGCGGACCCGGGGAGCTGTTTTTT
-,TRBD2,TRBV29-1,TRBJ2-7,CSVGWGGSEQYF,TGCAGCGTTGGGTGGGGGGGAAGCGAGCAGTACTTC
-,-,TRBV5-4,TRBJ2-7,CASSRVGDSYEQYF,TGTGCCAGCAGCAGAGTGGGAGACTCCTACGAGCAGTACTTC
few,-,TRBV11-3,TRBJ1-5,CASSFWRERQPQHF,TGTGCCAGCAGCTTCTGGAGGGAGCGGCAGCCCCAGCATTTT
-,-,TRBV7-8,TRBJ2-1,CASSPGQYNEQFF,TGTGCCAGCAGCCCAGGACAGTACAATGAGCAGTTCTTC
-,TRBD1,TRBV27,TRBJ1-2,CASSSRDRFDYGYTF,TGTGCCAGCAGTTCCCGGGACAGATTTGACTATGGCTACACCTTC
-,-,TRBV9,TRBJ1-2,CASSVADGSYGYTF,TGTGCCAGCAGCGTAGCTGACGGGTCCTATGGCTACACCTTC
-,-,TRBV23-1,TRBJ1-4,CASSQFCLEYEKLFF,TGCGCCAGCAGTCAATTCTGCCTTGAGTACGAAAAACTGTTTTTT
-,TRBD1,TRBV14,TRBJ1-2,CASSQGRMDRDYGYTF,TGTGCCAGCAGCCAAGGCAGGATGGACAGGGACTATGGCTACACCTTC
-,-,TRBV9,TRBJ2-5,CASSVAAQETQYF,TGTGCCAGCAGCGTAGCGGCACAAGAGACCCAGTACTTC
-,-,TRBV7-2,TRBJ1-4,CASSLLGQDSEKLFF,TGTGCCAGCAGCCTCCTGGGGCAGGATAGTGAAAAACTGTTTTTT
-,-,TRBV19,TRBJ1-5,CASSIFPGQDRQPQHF,TGTGCCAGTAGTATCTTCCCGGGGCAGGACCGTCAGCCCCAGCATTTT
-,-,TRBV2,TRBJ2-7,CASLSATTEYEQYF,TGTGCCTCATTGTCAGCCACGACAGAATACGAGCAGTACTTC
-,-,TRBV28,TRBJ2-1,CASSLFLSNEQFF,TGTGCCAGCAGTTTATTCCTTAGCAATGAGCAGTTCTTC
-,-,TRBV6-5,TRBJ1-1,CPRGAGAMNTEAFF,TGTCCCAGAGGGGCAGGGGCTATGAACACTGAAGCTTTCTTT
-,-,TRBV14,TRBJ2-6,CASSLYPGGVPGANVLTF,TGTGCCAGCAGCCTCTACCCAGGGGGGGTGCCTGGGGCCAACGTCCTGACTTTC
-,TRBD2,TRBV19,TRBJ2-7,CASTGLAGGPYEQYF,TGTGCCAGTACCGGACTAGCGGGAGGCCCCTACGAGCAGTACTTC
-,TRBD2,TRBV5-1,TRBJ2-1,CASSSGTSGRVTHNEQFF,TGCGCCAGCAGCTCCGGGACTAGCGGGAGGGTAACCCACAATGAGCAGTTCTTC
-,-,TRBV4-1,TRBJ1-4,CASSQLRGEKLFF,TGCGCCAGCAGCCAGCTAAGGGGTGAAAAACTGTTTTTT
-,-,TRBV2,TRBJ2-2,CASSGTGELFF,TGTGCCAGCAGTGGTACCGGGGAGCTGTTTTTT
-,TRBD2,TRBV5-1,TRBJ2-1,CASDTGLAAQNEQFF,TGCGCCAGTGACACGGGACTAGCGGCCCAAAATGAGCAGTTCTTC
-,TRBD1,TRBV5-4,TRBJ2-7,CASSSGRTQGTYEQYF,TGTGCCAGCAGCTCCGGTCGGACACAGGGGACCTACGAGCAGTACTTC
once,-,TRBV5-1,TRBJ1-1,CASSLLGKGNTEAFF,TGCGCCAGCAGCTTGCTGGGCAAGGGCAACACTGAAGCTTTCTTT
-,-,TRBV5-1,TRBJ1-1,CASTVDSFGEAFF,TGCGCCAGCACTGTCGACTCGTTTGGTGAAGCTTTCTTT
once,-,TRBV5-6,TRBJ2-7,CASRTATGNEQYF,TGTGCCAGCAGGACCGCTACAGGGAACGAGCAGTACTTC
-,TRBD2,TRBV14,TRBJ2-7,CASSPPGLPLYEQYF,TGTGCCAGCAGCCCGCCGGGACTACCTTTATACGAGCAGTACTTC
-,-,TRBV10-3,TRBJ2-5,CAISERGSQETQYF,TGTGCCATCAGTGAACGAGGTAGCCAAGAGACCCAGTACTTC
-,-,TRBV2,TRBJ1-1,CASSEDSGVHTEAFF,TGTGCCAGCAGTGAAGATAGCGGGGTTCACACTGAAGCTTTCTTT
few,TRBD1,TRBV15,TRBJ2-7,CATSRDRQGAGEQYF,TGTGCCACCAGCAGAGATCGGCAGGGGGCGGGAGAGCAGTACTTC
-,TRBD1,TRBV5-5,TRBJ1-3,CASSLGQAGAGNTIYF,TGTGCCAGCAGCTTAGGACAGGCTGGGGCTGGAAACACCATATATTTT
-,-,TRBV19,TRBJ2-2,CATGKDPATGELFF,TGTGCCACAGGAAAAGACCCCGCAACCGGGGAGCTGTTTTTT
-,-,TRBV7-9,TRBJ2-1,CASSLLGLQDSSYNEQFF,TGTGCCAGCAGCTTACTGGGGCTCCAGGATAGCTCCTACAATGAGCAGTTCTTC
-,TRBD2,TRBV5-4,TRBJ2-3,CASSGRTSGKGANTDTQYF,TGTGCCAGCAGCGGGAGGACTAGCGGGAAAGGGGCCAACACAGATACGCAGTATTTT
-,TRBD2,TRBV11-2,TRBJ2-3,CASSPGLAGSTDTQYF,TGTGCCAGCAGCCCGGGACTAGCGGGAAGCACAGATACGCAGTATTTT
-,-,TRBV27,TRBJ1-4,CASSSTGNNEKLFF,TGTGCCAGCAGTTCCACCGGAAATAATGAAAAACTGTTTTTT
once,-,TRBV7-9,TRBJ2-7,CASSITGTSTGQYF,TGTGCCAGCAGCATTACCGGGACTTCTACGGGGCAGTACTTC